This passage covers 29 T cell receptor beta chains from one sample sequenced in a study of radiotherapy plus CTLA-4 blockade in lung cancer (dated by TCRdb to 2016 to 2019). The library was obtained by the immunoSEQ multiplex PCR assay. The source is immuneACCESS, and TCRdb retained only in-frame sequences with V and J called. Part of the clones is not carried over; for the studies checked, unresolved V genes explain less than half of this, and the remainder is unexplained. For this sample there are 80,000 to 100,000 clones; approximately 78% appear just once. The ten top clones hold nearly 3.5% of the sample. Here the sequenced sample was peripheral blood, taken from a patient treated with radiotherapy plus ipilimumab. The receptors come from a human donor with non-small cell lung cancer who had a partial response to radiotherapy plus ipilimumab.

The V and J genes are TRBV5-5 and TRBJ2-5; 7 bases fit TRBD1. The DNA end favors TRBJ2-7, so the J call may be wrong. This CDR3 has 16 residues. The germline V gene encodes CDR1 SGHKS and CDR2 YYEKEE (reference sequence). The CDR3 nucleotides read TGTGCCAGCAGCCCCGTCCCCCGGGACAGTACCTACGAGCAGTACTTC. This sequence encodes CASSPVPRDSTYEQYF.

CDR3 DNA: TGTGCCAGCAGCAAGGGGGTCACAGATACGCAGTATTTT. Its protein product is CASSKGVTDTQYF. This chain connects TRBV7-9 to TRBJ2-3; D may be TRBD1 (6 bases). The germline CDR1 and CDR2 sequences are SEHNR and FQNEAQ (reference sequence). V was pared by 5 bases and J by 2 bases, with 8 bases between. This CDR3 spans 13 amino acids.

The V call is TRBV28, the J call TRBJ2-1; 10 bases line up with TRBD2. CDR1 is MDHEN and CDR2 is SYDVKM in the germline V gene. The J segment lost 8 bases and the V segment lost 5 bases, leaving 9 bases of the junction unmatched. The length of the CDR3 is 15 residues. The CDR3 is CASSPLAGVTYEQFF. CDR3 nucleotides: TGTGCCAGCAGTCCCCTAGCGGGAGTTACGTATGAGCAGTTCTTC. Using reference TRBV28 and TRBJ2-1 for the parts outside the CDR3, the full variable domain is DVKVTQSSRYLVKRTGEKVFLECVQDMDHENMFWYRQDPGLGLRLIYFSYDVKMKEKGDIPEGYSVSREKKERFSLILESASTNQTSMYLCASSPLAGVTYEQFFGPGTRLTVL.

CDR3 protein: CASSFQGAVYNEQFF. The CDR3 coding sequence is TGTGCCAGCAGCTTCCAGGGGGCAGTTTACAATGAGCAGTTCTTC. The chain employs TRBV7-3 and TRBJ2-1; 8 bases agree with TRBD1. The ends lost 3 bases at V and 4 bases at J; junction bases unmatched: 5. The CDR3 sequence is 15 residues long. Germline V gene lookup returns CDR1 SGHTA and CDR2 FQGTGA.

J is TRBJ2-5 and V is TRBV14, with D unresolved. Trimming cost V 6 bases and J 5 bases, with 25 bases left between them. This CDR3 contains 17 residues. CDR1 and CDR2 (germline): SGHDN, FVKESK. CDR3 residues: CASRPRHSNTAGETQYF. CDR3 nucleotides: TGTGCCAGCAGACCGAGACATTCTAATACAGCTGGGGAGACCCAGTACTTC.

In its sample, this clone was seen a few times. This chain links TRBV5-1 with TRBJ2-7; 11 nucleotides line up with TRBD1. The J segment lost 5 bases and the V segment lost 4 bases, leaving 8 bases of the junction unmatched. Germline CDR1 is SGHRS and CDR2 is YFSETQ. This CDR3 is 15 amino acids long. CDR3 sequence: CASSLRTGGIHEQYF. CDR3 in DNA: TGCGCCAGCAGCCTACGGACAGGGGGCATCCACGAGCAGTACTTC.

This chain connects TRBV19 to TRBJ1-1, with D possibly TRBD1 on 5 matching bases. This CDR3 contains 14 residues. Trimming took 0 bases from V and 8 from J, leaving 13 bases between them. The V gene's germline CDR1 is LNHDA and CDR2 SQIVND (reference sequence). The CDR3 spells CASSIDLGAGEAFF. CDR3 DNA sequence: TGTGCCAGTAGTATAGATCTTGGGGCAGGAGAAGCTTTCTTT.

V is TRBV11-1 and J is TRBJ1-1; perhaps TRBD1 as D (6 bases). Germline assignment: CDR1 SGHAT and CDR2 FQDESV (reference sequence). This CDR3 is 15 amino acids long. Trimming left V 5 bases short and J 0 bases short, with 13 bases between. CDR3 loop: CASSPGHLMNTEAFF. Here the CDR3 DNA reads TGTGCCAGCAGCCCGGGACACCTCATGAACACTGAAGCTTTCTTT. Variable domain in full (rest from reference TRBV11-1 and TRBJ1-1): EAEVAQSPRYKITEKSQAVAFWCDPISGHATLYWYRQILGQGPELLVQFQDESVVDDSQLPKDRFSAERLKGVDSTLKIQPAELGDSAMYLCASSPGHLMNTEAFFGQGTRLTVV.

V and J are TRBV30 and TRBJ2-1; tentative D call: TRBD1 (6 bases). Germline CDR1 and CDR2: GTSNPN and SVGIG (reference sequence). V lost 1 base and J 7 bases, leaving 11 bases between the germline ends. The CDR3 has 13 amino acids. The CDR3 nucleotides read TGTGCCTGGAGTGCACAACAGGGAAATGAGCAGTTCTTC. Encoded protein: CAWSAQQGNEQFF.

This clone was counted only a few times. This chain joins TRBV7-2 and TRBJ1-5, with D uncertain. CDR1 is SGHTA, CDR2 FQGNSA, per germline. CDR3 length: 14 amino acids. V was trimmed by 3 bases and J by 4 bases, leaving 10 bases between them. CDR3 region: CASSFRGPNQPQHF. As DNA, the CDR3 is TGTGCCAGCAGCTTTAGAGGCCCTAATCAGCCCCAGCATTTT.

The CDR3 region has the DNA TGTGCCAGTAGTCCGACAGGGGCCACAGATACGCAGTATTTT. Translating gives CASSPTGATDTQYF. V is TRBV19 and J is TRBJ2-3; 8 bases are a match to TRBD1. The ends lost 5 bases at V and 2 bases at J; junction bases unmatched: 3. CDR1 and CDR2 (germline): LNHDA, SQIVND (reference sequence). The CDR3 has 14 residues.

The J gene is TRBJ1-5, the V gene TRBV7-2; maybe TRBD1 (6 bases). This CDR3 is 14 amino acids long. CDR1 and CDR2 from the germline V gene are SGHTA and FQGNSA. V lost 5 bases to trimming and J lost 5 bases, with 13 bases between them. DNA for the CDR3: TGTGCCAGCAGCAAGGACAGTTTGTATCAGCCCCAGCATTTT. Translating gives CASSKDSLYQPQHF.

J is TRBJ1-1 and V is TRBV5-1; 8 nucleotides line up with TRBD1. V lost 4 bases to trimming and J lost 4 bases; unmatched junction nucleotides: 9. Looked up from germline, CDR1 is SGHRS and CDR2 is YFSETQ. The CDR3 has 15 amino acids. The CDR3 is CASSVTGGTGTEAFF. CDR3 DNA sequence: TGCGCCAGCAGCGTCACAGGGGGGACGGGCACTGAAGCTTTCTTT.

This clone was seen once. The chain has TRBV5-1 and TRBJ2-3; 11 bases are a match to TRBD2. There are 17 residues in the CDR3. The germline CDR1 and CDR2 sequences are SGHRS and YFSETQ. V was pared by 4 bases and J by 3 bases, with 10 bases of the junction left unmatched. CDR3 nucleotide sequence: TGCGCCAGCAGCCCAAGTACAATAGCGGGAGGGACAGATACGCAGTATTTT. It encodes CASSPSTIAGGTDTQYF.

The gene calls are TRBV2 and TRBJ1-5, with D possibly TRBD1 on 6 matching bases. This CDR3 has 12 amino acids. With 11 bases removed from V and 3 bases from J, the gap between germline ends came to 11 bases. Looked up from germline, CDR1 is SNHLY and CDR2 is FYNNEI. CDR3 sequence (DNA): TGTGCCGTACGACAGGACAATCAGCCCCAGCATTTT. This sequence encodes CAVRQDNQPQHF.

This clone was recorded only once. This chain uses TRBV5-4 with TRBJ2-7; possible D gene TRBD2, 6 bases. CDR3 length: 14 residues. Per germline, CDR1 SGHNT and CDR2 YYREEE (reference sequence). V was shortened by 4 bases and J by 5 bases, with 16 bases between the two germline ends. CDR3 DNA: TGTGCCAGCAGCCCTGGAGGGCCCCAGGACGAGCAGTACTTC. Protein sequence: CASSPGGPQDEQYF.

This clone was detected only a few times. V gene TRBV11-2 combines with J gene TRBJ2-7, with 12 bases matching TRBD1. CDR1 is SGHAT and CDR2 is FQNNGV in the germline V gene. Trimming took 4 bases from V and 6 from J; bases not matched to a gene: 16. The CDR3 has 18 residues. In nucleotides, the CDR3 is TGTGCCAGCAGCTCACCGGGACAGGGGGCGCGTAGGTCCATCGAGCAGTACTTC. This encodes CASSSPGQGARRSIEQYF.

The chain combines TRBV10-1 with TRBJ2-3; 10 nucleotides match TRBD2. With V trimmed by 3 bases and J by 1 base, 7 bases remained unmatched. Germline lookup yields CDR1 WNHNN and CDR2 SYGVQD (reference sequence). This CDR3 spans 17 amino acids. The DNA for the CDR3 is TGCGCCAGCAGTGACGTCCCCACTAGCGGGGGCACAGATACGCAGTATTTT. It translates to CASSDVPTSGGTDTQYF.

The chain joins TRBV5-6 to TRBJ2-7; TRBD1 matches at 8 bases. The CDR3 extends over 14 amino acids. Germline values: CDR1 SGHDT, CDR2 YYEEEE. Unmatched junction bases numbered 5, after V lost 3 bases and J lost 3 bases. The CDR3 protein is CASSSPGQGYEQYF. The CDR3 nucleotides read TGTGCCAGCAGCTCCCCCGGACAGGGCTACGAGCAGTACTTC.

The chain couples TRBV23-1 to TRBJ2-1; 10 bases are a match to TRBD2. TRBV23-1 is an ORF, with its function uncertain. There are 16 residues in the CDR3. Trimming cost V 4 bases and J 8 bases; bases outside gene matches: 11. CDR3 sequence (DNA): TGCGCCAGCAGTCCCCGAGCCAGCGGGAGGGGCGATGAGCAGTTCTTC. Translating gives CASSPRASGRGDEQFF.

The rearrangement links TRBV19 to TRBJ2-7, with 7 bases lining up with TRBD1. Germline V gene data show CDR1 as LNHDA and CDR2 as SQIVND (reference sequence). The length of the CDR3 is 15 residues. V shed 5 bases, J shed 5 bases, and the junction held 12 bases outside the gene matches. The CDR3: CASSRSYRGNHEQYF. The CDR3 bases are TGTGCCAGTAGTCGGTCCTACAGGGGAAACCACGAGCAGTACTTC.

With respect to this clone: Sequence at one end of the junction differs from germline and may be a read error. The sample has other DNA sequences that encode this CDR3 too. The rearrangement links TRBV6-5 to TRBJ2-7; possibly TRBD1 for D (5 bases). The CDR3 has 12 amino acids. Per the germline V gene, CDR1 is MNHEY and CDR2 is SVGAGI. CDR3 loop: CASSFQGYEQYF. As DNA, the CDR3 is TGTGCTAGCAGTTTCCAGGGTTACGAGCAGTACTTC.

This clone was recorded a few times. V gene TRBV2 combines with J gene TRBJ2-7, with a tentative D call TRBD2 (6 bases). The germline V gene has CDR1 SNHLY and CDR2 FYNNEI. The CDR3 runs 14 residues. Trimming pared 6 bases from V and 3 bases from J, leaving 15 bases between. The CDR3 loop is CASRRWGEIYEQYF. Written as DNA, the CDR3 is TGTGCCAGCAGACGTTGGGGGGAAATCTACGAGCAGTACTTC.

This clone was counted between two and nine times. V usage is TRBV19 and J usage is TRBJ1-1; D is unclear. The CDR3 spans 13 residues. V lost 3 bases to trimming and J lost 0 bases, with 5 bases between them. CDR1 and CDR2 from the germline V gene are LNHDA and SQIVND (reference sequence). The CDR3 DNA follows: TGTGCCAGTAGTATGGCAGTGAACACTGAAGCTTTCTTT. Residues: CASSMAVNTEAFF. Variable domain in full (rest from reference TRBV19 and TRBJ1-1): DGGITQSPKYLFRKEGQNVTLSCEQNLNHDAMYWYRQDPGQGLRLIYYSQIVNDFQKGDIAEGYSVSREKKESFPLTVTSAQKNPTAFYLCASSMAVNTEAFFGQGTRLTVV.

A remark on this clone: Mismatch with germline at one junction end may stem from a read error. The CDR3 is CASVTGKHRGAVF. The CDR3, as DNA: TGCGCCAGCGTCACGGGGAAACACCGGGGAGCTGTTTTT. The rearrangement joins TRBV4-1 to TRBJ2-2; perhaps TRBD2 as D (5 bases). Per the germline V gene, CDR1 is MGHRA and CDR2 is YSYEKL. This CDR3 has 13 amino acids.

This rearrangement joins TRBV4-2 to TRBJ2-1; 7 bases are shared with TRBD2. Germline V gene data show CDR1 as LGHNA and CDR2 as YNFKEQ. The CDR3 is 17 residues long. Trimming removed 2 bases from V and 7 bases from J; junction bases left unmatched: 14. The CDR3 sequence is CASSQQGAASGRNEQFF. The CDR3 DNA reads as TGTGCCAGCAGCCAACAAGGTGCGGCTAGCGGACGGAATGAGCAGTTCTTC.

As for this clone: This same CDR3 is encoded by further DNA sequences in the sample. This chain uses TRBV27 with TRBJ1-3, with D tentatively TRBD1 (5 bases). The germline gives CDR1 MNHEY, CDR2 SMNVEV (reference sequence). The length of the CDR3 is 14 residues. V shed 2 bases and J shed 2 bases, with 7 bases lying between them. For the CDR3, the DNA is TGTGCCAGCAGTTTACAGGGTGCTGGAAACACCATATATTTT. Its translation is CASSLQGAGNTIYF.

DNA for the CDR3: TGTGCCAGCAGGGGCCCCGGGACTAGCGGGAGGGTGTACAATGAGCAGTTCTTC. Encoded protein: CASRGPGTSGRVYNEQFF. V gene TRBV25-1 combines with J gene TRBJ2-1; 16 nucleotides match TRBD2. Losses at the gene ends were 6 bases for V and 4 bases for J; bases not matched to a gene: 9. CDR1 is MGHDK and CDR2 is SYGVNS in the germline V gene. CDR3 size: 18 residues.

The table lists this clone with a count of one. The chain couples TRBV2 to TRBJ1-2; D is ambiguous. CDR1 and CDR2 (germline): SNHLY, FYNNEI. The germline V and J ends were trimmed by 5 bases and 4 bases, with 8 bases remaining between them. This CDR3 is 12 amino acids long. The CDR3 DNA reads TGTGCCAGCAGTTGGGCCCCCTATGGCTACACCTTC. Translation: CASSWAPYGYTF.